A single sample gave rise to the 2 T cell receptor beta chains below, sequenced in a study of cytomegalovirus exposure and HLA in healthy donors. The PCR ran on 60 Vbeta and 13 Jbeta primers. Clones were read by immunoSEQ multiplex PCR, and TCRdb kept only the in-frame ones, dropping some. The repertoire holds more than 130,000 clones, with approximately 80% as singletons. Sequenced input: PBMCs. These receptors all stem from a male donor in good health and CMV-seronegative.

V is TRBV7-7 and J is TRBJ2-7; D may be TRBD1 (6 bases). Between the trimmed V and J ends, which lost 5 bases and 5 bases, there was a span of 19 bases. Per germline, CDR1 SSHAT and CDR2 FNYEAQ (reference sequence). The CDR3 spans 15 residues. CDR3 loop: CASSPTPGAPNEQYF. The CDR3, as DNA: TGTGCCAGCAGCCCTACTCCAGGGGCCCCAAACGAGCAGTACTTC. The variable domain in full, with the rest retrieved from reference TRBV7-7 and TRBJ2-7, is GAGVSQSPRYKVTKRGQDVTLRCDPISSHATLYWYQQALGQGPEFLTYFNYEAQPDKSGLPSDRFSAERPEGSISTLTIQRTEQRDSAMYRCASSPTPGAPNEQYFGPGTRLTVT.

V and J are TRBV4-1 and TRBJ2-1, with TRBD2 matching 9 bases. Germline trimming cut 4 bases from V and 8 bases from J; bases unmatched to any gene: 9. Per germline, CDR1 MGHRA and CDR2 YSYEKL. This CDR3 has 15 amino acids. CDR3 loop: CASSLAGEHSYEQFF. The CDR3 DNA follows: TGCGCCAGCAGCCTAGCGGGGGAGCATTCGTATGAGCAGTTCTTC.